Listed below are T cell receptor beta chains from one sample, sequenced in a study of blood T cell repertoires in COVID-19. Sequencing was performed with immunoSEQ multiplex PCR; in TCRdb, only in-frame clones are kept and a portion is missing. Counted here are roughly 200,000 clones, about four fifths occurring once; the ten biggest clones make up 9.5% to 12%. The sample comprised peripheral blood. These receptors all stem from a woman in her thirties or forties with COVID-19, enrolled during active disease. Each CDR3 is given with its conserved first and last residue. Fields, in order: V gene, clone size, D gene, J gene, CDR3 protein, CDR3 DNA. A D gene is named only where the DNA matches it firmly. Expanded clones are given a class, and other clones once, few, many or no size at all.

TRBV11-2	.	TRBD2	TRBJ2-1	CASSLTSGRIF	TGTGCCAGCAGCTTGACTAGCGGGAGAATCTTC
TRBV29-1	few	.	TRBJ2-3	CSARRLASTDTQYF	TGCAGCGCTCGCCGACTGGCAAGCACAGATACGCAGTATTTT
TRBV5-1	.	.	TRBJ1-1	CASGRGGLTEAFF	TGCGCCAGCGGAAGGGGGGGACTCACTGAAGCTTTCTTT
TRBV7-6	once	TRBD1	TRBJ1-1	CASSRGTGPVFGESNTEAFF	TGTGCCAGCAGCAGAGGGACAGGCCCAGTATTTGGGGAATCGAACACTGAAGCTTTCTTT
TRBV27	.	.	TRBJ2-1	CASSLGAGLYNEQFF	TGTGCCAGCAGCCTTGGGGCGGGACTGTACAATGAGCAGTTCTTC
TRBV25-1	few	.	TRBJ1-6	CASSEYRGTSSPLHF	TGTGCCAGCAGTGAATATCGGGGTACGAGTTCACCCCTCCACTTT
TRBV2	.	.	TRBJ2-3	CASSKLASVADTQYF	TGTGCCAGCAGCAAATTAGCGTCAGTAGCAGATACGCAGTATTTT
TRBV28	.	.	TRBJ1-6	CASSLSSRGSPLHF	TGTGCCAGCAGTTTATCGAGCCGGGGTTCACCCCTCCACTTT
TRBV5-1	.	TRBD2	TRBJ2-3	CASSDSLAGGPTDTQYF	TGCGCCAGCAGCGACTCACTAGCGGGAGGGCCCACAGATACGCAGTATTTT
TRBV4-1	.	TRBD2	TRBJ2-7	CASSQGTPGLGASYEQYF	TGCGCCAGCAGCCAAGGCACCCCGGGACTAGGGGCATCCTACGAGCAGTACTTC
TRBV18	.	TRBD2	TRBJ2-1	CASSPLVLTSGRGNEQFF	TGTGCCAGCTCACCCCTCGTCCTGACTAGCGGGAGAGGCAATGAGCAGTTCTTC
TRBV12-3/TRBV12-4	.	.	TRBJ2-7	CASSGSGYEQYF	TGTGCCAGCAGTGGTAGCGGTTACGAGCAGTACTTC
TRBV12-5	.	TRBD2	TRBJ2-3	CASDQAGGLSDTQYF	TGTGCTAGTGACCAAGCGGGGGGGCTTTCAGATACGCAGTATTTT
TRBV27	.	.	TRBJ1-2	CASSLNRNYGYTF	TGTGCCAGCAGTTTAAACAGGAACTATGGCTACACCTTC
TRBV5-6	.	TRBD1	TRBJ2-3	CASSLLDRATDTQYF	TGTGCCAGCAGCTTGTTGGACAGGGCAACAGATACGCAGTATTTT
TRBV6-6	once	TRBD2	TRBJ2-2	CASSPPSGAENTGELFF	TGTGCCAGCAGTCCACCTAGCGGGGCGGAGAACACCGGGGAGCTGTTTTTT
TRBV19	.	.	TRBJ2-5	CASSIQGRRETQYF	TGTGCCAGTAGTATCCAGGGGCGGAGGGAGACCCAGTACTTC
TRBV5-6	.	TRBD1	TRBJ1-2	CASSLGDRSNYGYTF	TGTGCCAGCAGCTTGGGGGACAGAAGTAACTATGGCTACACCTTC
TRBV11-2	few	.	TRBJ2-3	CASSLVAGTGPYTDTQYF	TGTGCCAGCAGCTTAGTAGCCGGGACTGGACCCTACACAGATACGCAGTATTTT
TRBV7-6	.	.	TRBJ2-1	CASSSPPREAIAGNEQFF	TGTGCCAGCAGCTCCCCGCCCAGGGAGGCTATCGCGGGAAATGAGCAGTTCTTC
TRBV5-4	.	TRBD1	TRBJ1-2	CASSSGQLYGYTF	TGTGCCAGCAGCTCGGGACAGCTCTATGGCTACACCTTC
TRBV28	.	TRBD1	TRBJ1-5	CASSFRQGNNQPQHF	TGTGCCAGCAGTTTTCGACAGGGAAACAATCAGCCCCAGCATTTT
TRBV4-1	.	.	TRBJ1-1	CASSQDIMAGGLSGDTEAFF	TGCGCCAGCAGCCAAGATATAATGGCCGGAGGGCTCAGTGGGGACACTGAAGCTTTCTTT
TRBV5-1	.	.	TRBJ1-2	CASSLEPSGGGYTF	TGCGCCAGCAGCTTAGAGCCCTCGGGGGGAGGCTACACCTTC
TRBV10-3	.	TRBD2	TRBJ2-5	CAISEWEGGETQYF	TGTGCCATCAGTGAGTGGGAGGGCGGTGAGACCCAGTACTTC
TRBV6-2/TRBV6-3	.	TRBD1	TRBJ1-4	CASSPLRQGGREKLFF	TGTGCCAGCAGCCCTCTTAGACAGGGAGGAAGAGAAAAACTGTTTTTT